This T cell receptor beta chain came from a study of blood T cell repertoires in COVID-19. In the study overall: T cells, B-cell-depleted T cells, or PBMCs provided the cDNA or gDNA that served as material.

In the original analysis: Nucleated cell counts were estimated from reference gene primer amplification. The assay was immunoSEQ multiplex PCR, and TCRdb's table has in-frame clones only and misses some. That table is the source of V, J and clone size, and D and trimming were worked out from the DNA. The sample includes about 100,000 clones, around four fifths of them seen just once. The CDR3 is made up of 14 amino acids. The V gene's germline CDR1 is MNHEY and CDR2 SMNVEV (reference sequence). V lost 2 bases, J lost 1 base, and 9 bases lay in between. The J gene is TRBJ2-7, the V gene TRBV27; a possible D gene is TRBD2 (7 bases). This receptor was obtained from a man aged 40-49 years with active or convalescent COVID-19. Specimen: peripheral blood. The DNA for the CDR3 is TGTGCCAGCAGTTTAGAGGGGGGGTCCTACGAGCAGTACTTC. Its translation is CASSLEGGSYEQYF.